These T cell receptor beta chains were read from a single sample in a study of blood T cells in healthy people across ages. Each CDR3 protein is one row after TCRdb ran MiXCR on the 5' RACE reads. The sample shows about 650,000 distinct CDR3 sequences, roughly 32% of them seen only once. The sequenced sample was blood. These receptors all stem from an elderly woman in good health. CDR3s include the opening cysteine and the closing phenylalanine or tryptophan. D genes are given only for firm matches. Size is omitted from some rows. Given values are once, few, many or a class for expanded clones.

D: TRBD2
V: TRBV20-1
J: TRBJ2-3
size: many
CDR3: CSARQRTSGLTDTQYF
DNA: TGCAGTGCTAGACAAAGAACTAGCGGTCTCACAGATACGCAGTATTTT

D: TRBD2
V: TRBV20-1
J: TRBJ2-5
size: NA
CDR3: CSARTSGQETQYF
DNA: TGCAGTGCTAGGACTAGCGGACAAGAGACCCAGTACTTC

D: TRBD1
V: TRBV7-2
J: TRBJ1-2
size: many
CDR3: CASSFTTTGAYGYTF
DNA: TGTGCCAGCAGCTTCACAACGACAGGGGCCTATGGCTACACCTTC

D: NA
V: TRBV25-1
J: TRBJ1-6
size: few
CDR3: CAGSEQGPLHF
DNA: TGTGCCGGCAGTGAACAAGGACCCCTCCACTTT

D: NA
V: TRBV25-1
J: TRBJ1-6
size: NA
CDR3: CASSELSGGTNSPLHF
DNA: TGTGCCAGCAGTGAATTATCGGGGGGGACCAATTCACCCCTCCACTTT

D: NA
V: TRBV19
J: TRBJ2-1
size: many
CDR3: CASSGQGRVNEQFF
DNA: TGTGCCAGCTCGGGGCAGGGGAGGGTAAATGAGCAGTTCTTC

D: NA
V: TRBV7-2
J: TRBJ2-7
size: many
CDR3: CASSLAQGTSYEQYF
DNA: TGTGCCAGCAGCTTAGCACAGGGGACTTCCTACGAGCAGTACTTC

D: NA
V: TRBV5-6
J: TRBJ2-5
size: many
CDR3: CASSSIDSQETQYF
DNA: TGTGCCAGCAGCTCCATAGACAGCCAAGAGACCCAGTACTTC

D: NA
V: TRBV28
J: TRBJ1-5
size: few
CDR3: CASSFAGSNQPQHF
DNA: TGTGCCAGCAGTTTTGCCGGGAGCAATCAGCCCCAGCATTTT

D: NA
V: TRBV3-1
J: TRBJ1-1
size: few
CDR3: CASSSGPLLATEAFF
DNA: TGTGCCAGCAGCTCCGGACCCCTCCTCGCCACTGAAGCTTTCTTT

D: NA
V: TRBV6-6
J: TRBJ1-2
size: NA
CDR3: CASITGWEGYTF
DNA: TGTGCCAGCATTACCGGCTGGGAAGGCTACACCTTC

D: NA
V: TRBV7-9
J: TRBJ2-7
size: many
CDR3: CASSLPPIPEQYF
DNA: TGTGCCAGCAGCTTACCCCCGATCCCCGAGCAGTACTTC

D: NA
V: TRBV5-1
J: TRBJ2-2
size: NA
CDR3: CASSLVSVARELFF
DNA: TGCGCCAGCAGCTTGGTTTCGGTAGCGAGGGAGCTGTTTTTT

D: NA
V: TRBV20-1
J: TRBJ2-1
size: many
CDR3: CSARGASYNEQFF
DNA: TGCAGTGCAAGGGGGGCCTCCTACAATGAGCAGTTCTTC

D: TRBD1
V: TRBV12-3/TRBV12-4
J: TRBJ2-3
size: NA
CDR3: CASSFGQGCTDAQYF
DNA: TGTGCCAGCAGTTTTGGACAGGGGTGCACAGATGCGCAATATTTT

D: NA
V: TRBV13
J: TRBJ2-1
size: NA
CDR3: CASSLVASAYYNEQFF
DNA: TGTGCCAGCAGCTTAGTTGCTAGCGCCTACTACAATGAGCAGTTCTTC

D: NA
V: TRBV3-1
J: TRBJ1-1
size: NA
CDR3: CASSQAGGGTEAFF
DNA: TGTGCCAGCAGCCAAGCCGGGGGGGGAACTGAAGCTTTCTTT

D: TRBD1
V: TRBV5-1
J: TRBJ2-7
size: once
CDR3: CASSFRTGGDYEQYF
DNA: TGCGCCAGCAGCTTCAGGACAGGGGGGGATTACGAGCAGTACTTC

D: NA
V: TRBV29-1
J: TRBJ2-1
size: NA
CDR3: CSVIRALYNEQFF
DNA: TGCAGCGTTATCCGGGCACTCTACAATGAGCAGTTCTTC

D: NA
V: TRBV12-3/TRBV12-4
J: TRBJ1-4
size: NA
CDR3: CASSQSLGTRASEKRFF
DNA: TGTGCCAGCAGCCAATCGTTAGGTACGAGGGCGTCTGAAAAACGGTTTTTT

D: NA
V: TRBV4-2
J: TRBJ1-2
size: many
CDR3: CASSQNRGLDYGYTF
DNA: TGTGCCAGCAGCCAAAACCGGGGATTAGACTATGGCTACACCTTC

D: NA
V: TRBV18
J: TRBJ2-3
size: few
CDR3: CASSPREGAGTDTQYF
DNA: TGTGCCAGCTCACCTCGGGAGGGGGCAGGTACAGATACGCAGTATTTT

D: NA
V: TRBV6-6
J: TRBJ1-2
size: many
CDR3: CATGPREGEGYTF
DNA: TGTGCCACCGGCCCTAGGGAAGGGGAAGGCTACACCTTC

D: NA
V: TRBV28
J: TRBJ1-5
size: NA
CDR3: CASWDSNQPQHF
DNA: TGTGCCAGTTGGGACAGCAATCAGCCCCAGCATTTT

D: TRBD2
V: TRBV18
J: TRBJ2-1
size: many
CDR3: CASSLTSGGGSDEQFF
DNA: TGTGCCAGCTCACTTACTAGCGGGGGAGGTTCGGATGAGCAGTTCTTC

D: TRBD1
V: TRBV29-1
J: TRBJ1-5
size: NA
CDR3: CSVIKGANQPQHF
DNA: TGCAGCGTTATTAAGGGGGCGAATCAGCCCCAGCATTTT

D: NA
V: TRBV29-1
J: TRBJ2-7
size: many
CDR3: CSVRSDYEQYF
DNA: TGCAGCGTAAGATCGGACTACGAGCAGTACTTC

D: NA
V: TRBV5-1
J: TRBJ2-7
size: many
CDR3: CASSFRDTSYEQYF
DNA: TGCGCCAGCAGCTTCCGGGACACATCCTACGAGCAGTACTTC

D: NA
V: TRBV20-1
J: TRBJ2-5
size: many
CDR3: CSARGLRGAQETQYF
DNA: TGCAGTGCTAGAGGTTTGCGGGGAGCCCAAGAGACCCAGTACTTC

D: NA
V: TRBV7-2
J: TRBJ2-7
size: once
CDR3: CASSLARERNEQYF
DNA: TGTGCCAGCAGCTTAGCTAGGGAGAGGAACGAGCAGTACTTC

D: TRBD2
V: TRBV2
J: TRBJ2-3
size: many
CDR3: CASSALAGPTGTQYF
DNA: TGTGCCAGCAGTGCTCTAGCGGGGCCGACGGGTACGCAGTATTTT

D: TRBD1
V: TRBV7-9
J: TRBJ2-3
size: many
CDR3: CASSLSQGESTDTQYF
DNA: TGTGCCAGCAGCTTATCACAGGGGGAATCCACAGATACGCAGTATTTT

D: TRBD2
V: TRBV7-9
J: TRBJ2-1
size: once
CDR3: CASSLPLAGGPYNEQFF
DNA: TGTGCCAGCAGCTTACCCCTAGCGGGAGGGCCCTACAATGAGCAGTTCTTC

D: NA
V: TRBV19
J: TRBJ1-2
size: many
CDR3: CASSTPGSWISTF
DNA: TGTGCCAGTAGTACCCCGGGCTCCTGGATTAGCACCTTC

D: NA
V: TRBV20-1
J: TRBJ1-2
size: NA
CDR3: CSARDHQGDGYTF
DNA: TGCAGTGCTAGAGATCACCAGGGAGATGGCTACACCTTC

D: NA
V: TRBV9
J: TRBJ1-1
size: few
CDR3: CASSVDRDTEAFF
DNA: TGTGCCAGCAGCGTAGATAGGGACACTGAAGCTTTCTTT

D: NA
V: TRBV10-2
J: TRBJ2-7
size: NA
CDR3: CASRELGEQYF
DNA: TGCGCCAGCAGGGAATTGGGAGAGCAGTACTTC

D: NA
V: TRBV28
J: TRBJ2-7
size: many
CDR3: CASSLLGLSVGEQYF
DNA: TGTGCCAGCAGCTTACTGGGTCTGAGTGTGGGCGAGCAGTACTTC

D: NA
V: TRBV27
J: TRBJ1-4
size: many
CDR3: CASTPLWGRGEKLFF
DNA: TGTGCCAGCACACCCCTTTGGGGGCGTGGGGAAAAACTGTTTTTT

D: TRBD1
V: TRBV7-2
J: TRBJ1-6
size: many
CDR3: CASSAGQVVSYNSPLHF
DNA: TGTGCCAGCAGCGCGGGACAGGTGGTGTCCTATAATTCACCCCTCCACTTT

D: TRBD1
V: TRBV7-2
J: TRBJ2-3
size: NA
CDR3: CASSLYRGPTDTQYF
DNA: TGTGCCAGCAGCTTATACAGGGGTCCCACAGATACGCAGTATTTT

D: TRBD2
V: TRBV6-5
J: TRBJ2-1
size: many
CDR3: CASSYRGTSGRKVEQFF
DNA: TGTGCCAGCAGTTACCGCGGGACTAGCGGAAGGAAGGTGGAGCAGTTCTTC

D: NA
V: TRBV9
J: TRBJ2-3
size: once
CDR3: CASSPPADTRYF
DNA: TGTGCCAGCAGCCCACCCGCAGATACGCGGTATTTT

D: NA
V: TRBV10-3
J: TRBJ2-3
size: many
CDR3: CAISEFGDTQYF
DNA: TGTGCCATCAGTGAGTTCGGGGATACGCAGTATTTT

D: TRBD2
V: TRBV7-6
J: TRBJ2-3
size: NA
CDR3: CASSRSGGVQYF
DNA: TGTGCCAGCAGCCGTAGCGGGGGGGTGCAGTATTTT

D: TRBD1
V: TRBV27
J: TRBJ1-1
size: few
CDR3: CASRHSGQGDAFF
DNA: TGTGCCAGCAGACACTCCGGACAGGGCGACGCTTTCTTT

D: NA
V: TRBV28
J: TRBJ2-3
size: NA
CDR3: CASRTERNTDTQYF
DNA: TGTGCCAGCAGAACGGAGCGGAACACAGATACGCAGTATTTT

D: NA
V: TRBV20-1
J: TRBJ2-3
size: many
CDR3: CSAREAGPDTQYF
DNA: TGCAGTGCTAGAGAAGCGGGCCCAGATACGCAGTATTTT

D: NA
V: TRBV7-2
J: TRBJ1-1
size: few
CDR3: CASSVTPGLNTEAFF
DNA: TGTGCCAGCAGCGTAACCCCGGGCCTCAACACTGAAGCTTTCTTT

D: NA
V: TRBV5-1
J: TRBJ1-4
size: few
CDR3: CASSPNAQRNNEKLFF
DNA: TGCGCCAGCAGCCCTAACGCACAGAGAAATAATGAAAAACTGTTTTTT

D: NA
V: TRBV5-1
J: TRBJ2-3
size: NA
CDR3: CASSFVSGTSTDTQYF
DNA: TGCGCCAGCAGCTTTGTGAGCGGTACTAGCACAGATACGCAGTATTTT

D: NA
V: TRBV5-1
J: TRBJ2-1
size: many
CDR3: CASSWAGGGWNNEQFF
DNA: TGCGCCAGCAGCTGGGCCGGAGGGGGCTGGAACAATGAGCAGTTCTTC

D: NA
V: TRBV4-2
J: TRBJ1-1
size: many
CDR3: CASSPETGNTEAFF
DNA: TGTGCCAGCAGCCCAGAGACAGGGAACACTGAAGCTTTCTTT

D: NA
V: TRBV2
J: TRBJ2-1
size: many
CDR3: CASTPDSYNEQFF
DNA: TGTGCCAGCACCCCCGACAGCTACAATGAGCAGTTCTTC

D: TRBD2
V: TRBV12-3/TRBV12-4
J: TRBJ2-3
size: NA
CDR3: CASSLTSGGHGTDTQYF
DNA: TGTGCCAGCAGTTTAACTAGCGGGGGCCATGGGACAGATACGCAGTATTTT

D: NA
V: TRBV29-1
J: TRBJ1-6
size: NA
CDR3: CSARYENSPLHF
DNA: TGCAGCGCGAGGTATGAAAATTCACCCCTCCACTTT

D: NA
V: TRBV20-1
J: TRBJ2-3
size: NA
CDR3: CSASGGTDFTDTQYF
DNA: TGCAGTGCTAGTGGCGGGACAGACTTTACAGATACGCAGTATTTT

D: NA
V: TRBV5-1
J: TRBJ1-1
size: few
CDR3: CASSRETGRNTEAFF
DNA: TGCGCCAGCAGCCGGGAGACAGGAAGGAACACTGAAGCTTTCTTT

D: TRBD1
V: TRBV4-1
J: TRBJ1-5
size: many
CDR3: CASSQYDRGNQPQHF
DNA: TGCGCCAGCAGCCAATATGACAGGGGGAATCAGCCCCAGCATTTT